Listed here are 16 T cell receptor beta chains from one sample, sequenced in a study of blood T cell repertoires in COVID-19. The data were produced by immunoSEQ multiplex PCR, yet TCRdb's version contains in-frame clones alone and is incomplete. The table has 100,000 to 150,000 clones, 86% seen once. Sequences were obtained from peripheral blood. These receptors came from a human donor in a cohort sampled during active COVID-19.

The chain has TRBV4-1 and TRBJ1-3; D is undetermined. V lost 0 bases and J lost 3, with 9 bases in between. The length of the CDR3 is 15 residues. Germline assignment: CDR1 MGHRA and CDR2 YSYEKL. The DNA for the CDR3 is TGCGCCAGCAGCCAAGATGTCAGGTTTGGAAACACCATATATTTT. It yields the protein CASSQDVRFGNTIYF.

The chain has TRBV2 and TRBJ2-7; 9 bases agree with TRBD2. The J segment lost 1 base and the V segment lost 7 bases, leaving 8 bases of the junction unmatched. The CDR3 length is 15 residues. CDR1 is SNHLY, CDR2 FYNNEI, per germline. CDR3 DNA sequence: TGTGCCAGCATAGGACGTCTAGCGGGATCCTACGAGCAGTACTTC. Its translation: CASIGRLAGSYEQYF.

The DNA of the CDR3 is TGTGCCAGCAGCTTGAATCTAGCGGTTAGCACAGATACGCAGTATTTT. Protein: CASSLNLAVSTDTQYF. This sequence joins TRBV7-8 and TRBJ2-3; 7 bases map to TRBD2. The trim removed 3 bases at V and 0 bases at J, leaving 6 bases unmatched. CDR3 length: 16 residues. Germline CDR1 and CDR2: SGHVS and FQNEAQ.

The rearrangement joins TRBV28 to TRBJ2-4, with 7 positions matching TRBD1. Germline CDR1 MDHEN, CDR2 SYDVKM. The CDR3 sequence is 17 residues long. V lost 5 bases to trimming and J lost 0 bases; unmatched junction nucleotides: 10. The CDR3 DNA reads as TGTGCCAGCAGTCCCCACAGGGGAACGGAAGCCAAAAACATTCAGTACTTC. This sequence encodes CASSPHRGTEAKNIQYF.

The V gene is TRBV10-1, the J gene TRBJ2-2, with D maybe TRBD2 (5 bases). CDR1 and CDR2 (germline): WNHNN, SYGVQD (reference sequence). V was pared by 0 bases and J by 1 base, with 12 bases between. The CDR3 length is 17 residues. DNA of the CDR3: TGCGCCAGCAGTGAGTCTCCATGGACTTGGAACACCGGGGAGCTGTTTTTT. Translation gives CASSESPWTWNTGELFF.

The chain is built from TRBV7-9 and TRBJ1-4, with 9 bases that match TRBD1. The J segment lost 4 bases and the V segment lost 5 bases, leaving 5 bases of the junction unmatched. The CDR3 sequence is 15 residues long. CDR1 is SEHNR and CDR2 is FQNEAQ in the germline V gene (reference sequence). The CDR3 protein is CASSPWDRDNEKLFF. As DNA, the CDR3 is TGTGCCAGCAGCCCCTGGGACAGGGATAATGAAAAACTGTTTTTT. The full variable domain, its missing parts supplied by reference TRBV7-9 and TRBJ1-4, is DTGVSQNPRHKITKRGQNVTFRCDPISEHNRLYWYRQTLGQGPEFLTYFQNEAQLEKSRLLSDRFSAERPKGSFSTLEIQRTEQGDSAMYLCASSPWDRDNEKLFFGSGTQLSVL.

The CDR3 sequence: CASSLTGTSGRADNEQFF. Here the CDR3 DNA reads TGCGCCAGCAGCTTGACTGGGACTAGCGGGAGGGCGGACAATGAGCAGTTCTTC. V is TRBV5-1 and J is TRBJ2-1; TRBD2 matches at 16 bases. Looked up from germline, CDR1 is SGHRS and CDR2 is YFSETQ. Losses at the gene ends were 1 base for V and 5 bases for J; bases not matched to a gene: 6. The CDR3 runs to 18 residues. Full variable domain (remainder filled in from reference TRBV5-1 and TRBJ2-1): KAGVTQTPRYLIKTRGQQVTLSCSPISGHRSVSWYQQTPGQGLQFLFEYFSETQRNKGNFPGRFSGRQFSNSRSEMNVSTLELGDSALYLCASSLTGTSGRADNEQFFGPGTRLTVL.

The chain uses TRBV18 and TRBJ2-1; TRBD1 agrees at 7 bases. The CDR3 length is 19 residues. After removal of 2 bases from V and 0 bases from J, the junction contained 13 bases not matched to a gene. Germline lookup yields CDR1 KGHSH and CDR2 LQKENI. The DNA for the CDR3 is TGTGCCAGCTCACCAACTCAGGGGGTCGGCCTTGGCTCCTACAATGAGCAGTTCTTC. Translating it yields CASSPTQGVGLGSYNEQFF.

The V and J genes are TRBV3-1 (or the pseudogene TRBV3-2) and TRBJ2-7; the D gene is possibly TRBD2 (6 bases). Deletions cut 2 bases from V and 3 bases from J, with 11 bases between. The CDR3 has 14 amino acids. Germline values: CDR1 LGHDT, CDR2 YNNKEL (reference sequence). The CDR3 nucleotides read TGTGCCAGCAGCCAATTACCGGGAGTCTACGAGCAGTACTTC. As protein: CASSQLPGVYEQYF.

V and J are TRBV11-2 and TRBJ1-1, with D tentatively TRBD1 (5 bases). This CDR3 comprises 13 residues. The V gene lost 5 bases and the J gene lost 1 base, with 8 bases spanning the gap. Germline V gene data show CDR1 as SGHAT and CDR2 as FQNNGV. CDR3 nucleotide sequence: TGTGCCAGCAGCCCTCAGGGGAACACTGAAGCTTTCTTT. Its translation: CASSPQGNTEAFF.

The chain couples TRBV20-1 to TRBJ1-1; the D is unclear. From germline, CDR1 is DFQATT and CDR2 SNEGSKA (reference sequence). Trimming removed 2 bases at V and 5 bases at J, with 6 bases between. This CDR3 spans 11 amino acids. The CDR3 nucleotides read TGCAGTGCTAGATGGCAGACTGAAGCTTTCTTT. Protein sequence: CSARWQTEAFF.

This clone appeared a single time. The chain carries TRBV20-1 and TRBJ1-1; D gene ambiguous. Germline V gives CDR1 DFQATT, CDR2 SNEGSKA (reference sequence). The V end was cut by 6 bases, the J end by 1 base, with 3 bases between. The CDR3 length is 10 residues. The CDR3 is CSAWNTEAFF. Here the CDR3 DNA reads TGCAGTGCCTGGAACACTGAAGCTTTCTTT.

V is TRBV19 and J is TRBJ1-1; D gene unclear. The germline V gene encodes CDR1 LNHDA and CDR2 SQIVND (reference sequence). This CDR3 spans 12 amino acids. The V end was cut by 3 bases, the J end by 6 bases, with 8 bases between. CDR3 coding DNA: TGTGCCAGTAGTATGGGCCACCCTGAAGCTTTCTTT. The encoded protein is CASSMGHPEAFF.

On this clone: An end of the junction does not agree with germline; a read error may underlie this. The V gene is TRBV5-4, the J gene TRBJ1-2, with D possibly TRBD1 on 6 matching bases. CDR1 and CDR2 (germline): SGHNT, YYREEE (reference sequence). CDR3 length: 15 amino acids. DNA for the CDR3: TGTGCCCGCAGCGTGGGGGGGGGCGTAAGGTATGGCTACACCTTC. As protein: CARSVGGGVRYGYTF.

This clone turned up a few times. This chain connects TRBV12-5 to TRBJ2-2, with TRBD2 as a possible D gene (6 bases). CDR1 and CDR2 (germline): LGHNT, FRNRAP. The CDR3 is 14 residues long. V was clipped by 4 bases and J by 3 bases, with 9 bases between them. In nucleotides, the CDR3 is TGTGCTAGTGGTTCTTCGGGAGACACCGGGGAGCTGTTTTTT. The encoded protein is CASGSSGDTGELFF.

V is TRBV4-1 and J is TRBJ1-5; 9 positions match TRBD1. V shed 3 bases and J 4 bases; nucleotides not matched to a gene: 7. Germline values: CDR1 MGHRA, CDR2 YSYEKL. The CDR3 runs 16 residues. CDR3 in amino acids: CASSHPGQGKNQPQHF. Here the CDR3 DNA reads TGCGCCAGCAGCCATCCGGGACAGGGAAAAAATCAGCCCCAGCATTTT.